This T cell receptor (beta chain) was sequenced in a study of cytomegalovirus exposure and HLA in healthy donors. As regards this clone: Its antigen is unidentified.

Regarding the study as a whole: Indistinguishability led to the exclusion of some V segments, TRBV6-2 and TRBV6-3 included. A missense variant in DCLRE1C was later tied to TCR beta V- and J-gene trimming.

The donors gave bone marrow, and they were healthy. PCR used 60 Vbeta primers and 13 Jbeta primers. Assay: immunoSEQ multiplex PCR; the TCRdb copy retains only in-frame clones and omits some. The sample holds tens of thousands of clones, less than 80% seen once. This CDR3 contains 14 residues. Germline V gene lookup returns CDR1 SGHTA and CDR2 FQGNSA. V shed 7 bases and J shed 0 bases, with 10 bases lying between them. The TCR was taken from a male donor in good health and CMV-seronegative. The V gene is TRBV7-2, the J gene TRBJ1-3, with D hard to call. Specimen: PBMCs. CDR3 region: CASTKGDSGNTIYF. CDR3 DNA sequence: TGTGCCAGCACCAAAGGAGACTCTGGAAACACCATATATTTT.